Each of the 15 T cell receptor beta chains below was sequenced from the same sample in a study of T cells in Graves' hyperthyroidism and ophthalmopathy. Amplified regions were TCR beta CDR3 sequences from RNA transcripts. Primed by the HTBI set, a first-round RT-PCR was run on the TCR CDR3. Each CDR3 protein gets one entry after TCRdb re-called the multiplex PCR reads with MiXCR. The table has under 400,000 distinct CDR3 sequences, roughly 13% seen once. Sequenced material: blood. The source of these receptors is a woman aged 18-29 years with Graves' hyperthyroidism.

In its sample, this clonotype was seen many times. The genes are TRBV28 and TRBJ2-1; perhaps TRBD2 as D (5 bases). The CDR3 consists of 17 residues. Trimming removed 2 bases from V and 4 bases from J, with 18 bases in between. CDR1 is MDHEN, CDR2 SYDVKM, per germline. CDR3 bases: TGTGCCAGCAGTTTAAGACGGGGTCAAACCCCTTACAATGAGCAGTTCTTC. It encodes CASSLRRGQTPYNEQFF.

The table lists this clonotype with many counts. This chain joins TRBV5-6 and TRBJ2-7; D uncertain. The germline V gene encodes CDR1 SGHDT and CDR2 YYEEEE. This CDR3 contains 14 residues. The V end was cut by 4 bases, the J end by 4 bases, with 15 bases between. The DNA of the CDR3 is TGTGCCAGCAGCCCCTACGGGCCTCCGTACGAGCAGTACTTC. It yields the protein CASSPYGPPYEQYF.

This clonotype was observed a few times. J is TRBJ1-3 and V is TRBV7-2; no clear D gene. Per the germline V gene, CDR1 is SGHTA and CDR2 is FQGNSA. This CDR3 has 14 residues. V lost 0 bases and J lost 0, with 3 bases in between. For the CDR3, the DNA is TGTGCCAGCAGCTTAGCAGTCTCTGGAAACACCATATATTTT. Encoded protein: CASSLAVSGNTIYF.

This clonotype showed up just a few times. J is TRBJ1-4 and V is TRBV27; TRBD1 is a possible D gene (6 bases). This CDR3 is 16 amino acids long. In germline, CDR1 is MNHEY, CDR2 SMNVEV (reference sequence). With 0 bases removed from V and 3 bases from J, the gap between germline ends came to 11 bases. The CDR3 loop is CASSLSAGAANEKLFF. In DNA, the CDR3 is TGTGCCAGCAGTTTATCAGCGGGGGCCGCTAATGAAAAACTGTTTTTT.

This clonotype appeared many times. The chain couples TRBV5-1 to TRBJ2-5; D gene ambiguous. The CDR3 length is 15 residues. The V end was cut by 0 bases, the J end by 1 base, with 10 bases between. CDR1 is SGHRS and CDR2 is YFSETQ in the germline V gene. DNA of the CDR3: TGCGCCAGCAGCTTGGATCCCGGGTCCCAAGAGACCCAGTACTTC. It codes for CASSLDPGSQETQYF.

This clonotype was picked up a small number of times. A read error is possible here, since a much larger clone lies one base away. The CDR3 does not close with the conserved phenylalanine or tryptophan, likely indicating a read error. CDR3 residues: CASERGSGYGYTL. For the CDR3, the DNA is TGTGCCAGCGAAAGAGGGTCCGGCTATGGCTACACCCTC. V gene TRBV5-5 combines with J gene TRBJ1-2; D is ambiguous. V lost 7 bases and J lost 4, with 14 bases in between. Germline V gene sequence: CDR1 SGHKS, CDR2 YYEKEE (reference sequence). This CDR3 has 13 residues.

As for this clonotype: Since a much larger clone is just one base distant, this may be a read error. This chain uses TRBV12-3 or TRBV12-4 with TRBJ2-7; 15 bases are shared with TRBD2. V lost 6 bases, J lost 2 bases, and 20 bases stayed unmatched. The CDR3 contains 21 residues. The CDR3 reads CASSQAPEGRGLAGGAYEQYF. The CDR3 DNA is TGTGCCAGCAGCCAAGCCCCTGAGGGCCGGGGACTAGCGGGAGGCGCCTACGAGCAGTACTTC.

This clonotype turned up a few times. The chain couples TRBV4-1 to TRBJ1-1, with TRBD1 identical over 7 bases. The V gene end was trimmed by 4 bases and the J gene end by 5 bases; junction bases not matched to a gene: 16. The CDR3 spans 17 residues. CDR1 is MGHRA and CDR2 is YSYEKL in the germline V gene. CDR3 DNA sequence: TGCGCCAGCAGCCCATCTTGGGTCAACAGGGGCAGGACTGAAGCTTTCTTT. Translated: CASSPSWVNRGRTEAFF.

The chain recombines TRBV2 with TRBJ2-5, with D possibly TRBD1 on 6 matching bases. The CDR3 extends over 13 amino acids. Germline V gene lookup returns CDR1 SNHLY and CDR2 FYNNEI. V lost 8 bases to trimming and J lost 5 bases, with 15 bases between them. Written as DNA, the CDR3 is TGTGCCAGCGCCCGACAGGCTGGGGAGACCCAGTACTTC. Residues: CASARQAGETQYF.

This clonotype came up many times. The rearrangement uses TRBV3-1 and TRBJ2-3; D might be TRBD2 (5 bases). V lost 1 base to trimming and J lost 0 bases, with 11 bases between them. Germline V gene data show CDR1 as LGHDT and CDR2 as YNNKEL (reference sequence). The CDR3 totals 16 residues. CDR3 sequence (DNA): TGTGCCAGCAGCCAAGTTCCGGGATCTAGCACAGATACGCAGTATTTT. Translation gives CASSQVPGSSTDTQYF.

The table lists this clonotype with many counts. The CDR3 here is CASSLARVLRPNSNQPQHF. In nucleotides, the CDR3 is TGTGCCAGCAGCTTAGCGCGTGTACTCCGGCCCAATAGCAATCAGCCCCAGCATTTT. The rearrangement uses TRBV7-8 and TRBJ1-5; the D is unclear. The CDR3 has 19 amino acids. Germline CDR1 and CDR2: SGHVS and FQNEAQ. Trimming removed 0 bases at V and 0 bases at J, with 18 bases between. Looking up the rest from reference TRBV7-8 and TRBJ1-5 gives the full variable domain: GAGVSQSPRYKVAKRGQDVALRCDPISGHVSLFWYQQALGQGPEFLTYFQNEAQLDKSGLPSDRFFAERPEGSVSTLKIQRTQQEDSAVYLCASSLARVLRPNSNQPQHFGDGTRLSIL.

This rearrangement joins TRBV5-5 to TRBJ1-2; D not resolved. CDR3 length equals 15 residues. Germline V gives CDR1 SGHKS, CDR2 YYEKEE (reference sequence). V gave up 2 bases and J gave up 4 bases, with 15 bases separating them. The CDR3 is CASSFTAGLSYGYTF. The CDR3 DNA follows: TGTGCCAGCAGCTTCACGGCGGGCCTTAGCTATGGCTACACCTTC.

The chain recombines TRBV6-5 with TRBJ2-2, with 11 bases matching TRBD2. The V gene end was trimmed by 6 bases and the J gene end by 6 bases; junction bases not matched to a gene: 12. The CDR3 is 17 residues long. Germline V gene sequence: CDR1 MNHEY, CDR2 SVGAGI. The CDR3 reads CASSLLAGAVGSGELFF. In DNA form, the CDR3 reads TGTGCCAGCAGCTTACTAGCGGGGGCCGTCGGTTCCGGGGAGCTGTTTTTT.

This clonotype was observed a handful of times. The V gene is TRBV5-1, the J gene TRBJ2-3; the D is unclear. Germline V gives CDR1 SGHRS, CDR2 YFSETQ. Trimming stripped 6 bases from V and 2 bases from J, with 16 bases between. The CDR3 is 15 residues long. CDR3 in DNA: TGCGCCAGCACCCTAGAAAGGGCCACCACAGATACGCAGTATTTT. Protein product: CASTLERATTDTQYF. Full variable domain (outside the CDR3, taken from reference TRBV5-1 and TRBJ2-3): KAGVTQTPRYLIKTRGQQVTLSCSPISGHRSVSWYQQTPGQGLQFLFEYFSETQRNKGNFPGRFSGRQFSNSRSEMNVSTLELGDSALYLCASTLERATTDTQYFGPGTRLTVL.

This clonotype was seen repeatedly, ten times or more. V usage is TRBV20-1 and J usage is TRBJ1-3; D ambiguous. Per the germline V gene, CDR1 is DFQATT and CDR2 is SNEGSKA (reference sequence). Trimming removed 5 bases from V and 4 bases from J, with 6 bases in between. CDR3 length: 11 amino acids. CDR3 sequence reads: CSAPAGNTIYF. CDR3 DNA: TGCAGTGCTCCGGCCGGAAACACCATATATTTT.